This T cell receptor beta chain derives from a study of blood T cell repertoires in COVID-19. Study-wide context: Acute and convalescent COVID-19 samples came from the United States, Italy and Spain. Sources were T cells, B-cell-depleted T cells, or PBMCs; the material itself was cDNA or gDNA.

This CDR3 contains 18 residues. Germline V CDR1 and CDR2: GTSNPN, SVGIG (reference sequence). The junction had 10 bases not matched to a gene; V was cut back by 0 bases and J by 1 base. Adults between about 18 and 95 years of age took part from more than 20 US areas. Participants reported their clinical history, and cohort assignment relied on those reports. The protocol was immunoSEQ multiplex PCR, while the TCRdb copy is restricted to in-frame clones and leaves out a portion. Here the sample spans approximately 500,000 clones, approximately 90% being singletons. The material sequenced was PBMCs or T cells enriched from blood (not recorded which). This TCR derives from a woman aged 40-49 years who had recovered from COVID-19. V usage is TRBV30 and J usage is TRBJ2-1; 9 bases match TRBD2. CDR3 coding DNA: TGTGCCTGGAGTGTACTTGTTAGCGGGAGTACATCCTACAATGAGCAGTTCTTC. Translation gives CAWSVLVSGSTSYNEQFF. The whole variable domain, filled in from reference TRBV30 and TRBJ2-1, reads SQTIHQWPATLVQPVGSPLSLECTVEGTSNPNLYWYRQAAGRGLQLLFYSVGIGQISSEVPQNLSASRPQDRQFILSSKKLLLSDSGFYLCAWSVLVSGSTSYNEQFFGPGTRLTVL.